This T cell receptor beta chain was recovered during a study of shared clonotypes between healthy human individuals. Study in general: Serving as donors were two women and a few men, whose ages spanned 18 to 49. Study results and limitations: Owing to a small donor count, the genetic and exposure-history diversity represented was limited.

An even split of each subset's genomic DNA across several immunoSEQ plates was performed. The method was immunoSEQ multiplex PCR; TCRdb's version includes in-frame clones alone and lacks a portion of them. Altogether approximately 2,000,000 clones are present, 93% being singletons, with the ten largest covering about 1.6%. In regard to this clone: Its antigen is unknown.

The trim removed 4 bases at V and 4 bases at J, leaving 2 bases unmatched. Germline V gene lookup returns CDR1 SGHAT and CDR2 FQNNGV. This CDR3 spans 14 amino acids. Naive CD8 cells, CD45RO-negative and positively selected for CCR7, excluded terminally differentiated effector memory CD45RA+ cells. The V gene is TRBV11-2, the J gene TRBJ2-3; the match to TRBD2 covers 10 bases. The sequenced sample was naive CD8+ T cells from PBMCs. The receptor was derived from a man aged 18 to 29 in good health. Some clones in this sample may be carry-over from other donors' samples. CDR3 residues: CASSSGLAADTQYF. Written as DNA, the CDR3 is TGTGCCAGCAGCTCCGGACTAGCGGCAGATACGCAGTATTTT.